These 21 T cell receptor beta chains originate from one sample sequenced in a study of blood T cell repertoires in COVID-19. Produced via immunoSEQ multiplex PCR; TCRdb's table is partial and in-frame only. Found here are 150,000 to 200,000 clones, 85% to 90% of them singletons; the top ten hold 0.7% to 0.9%. Specimen: peripheral blood. The source of these receptors is a woman aged 18-29 years who had recovered from COVID-19.

The chain recombines TRBV3-1 (or the pseudogene TRBV3-2) with TRBJ1-2; possibly TRBD1 for D (5 bases). Per the germline V gene, CDR1 is LGHDT and CDR2 is YNNKEL (reference sequence). The V and J ends lost 2 bases and 4 bases respectively, with 8 bases between them. This CDR3 comprises 13 residues. The CDR3 nucleotides read TGTGCCAGCAGCCAACAGGGACTCTATGGCTACACCTTC. Its translation is CASSQQGLYGYTF.

This clone was found a few times. J is TRBJ1-1 and V is TRBV27, with 9 bases lining up with TRBD1. Germline CDR1 is MNHEY and CDR2 is SMNVEV (reference sequence). The V segment lost 1 base and the J segment 1 base; nucleotides outside the gene matches: 7. This CDR3 has 17 amino acids. CDR3 protein: CASSLLSGTGTNTEAFF. The CDR3, as DNA: TGTGCCAGCAGTTTATTATCCGGGACAGGGACGAACACTGAAGCTTTCTTT.

This chain joins TRBV10-1 and TRBJ1-3; TRBD1 matches at 8 bases. Germline trimming cut 0 bases from V and 0 bases from J; bases unmatched to any gene: 19. The germline CDR1 and CDR2 sequences are WNHNN and SYGVQD (reference sequence). The CDR3 is made up of 22 amino acids. The CDR3 sequence: CASSESGNRGARQPSSGNTIYF. The CDR3 DNA follows: TGCGCCAGCAGTGAGTCTGGGAACAGGGGGGCGCGTCAACCGAGCTCTGGAAACACCATATATTTT.

The rearrangement joins TRBV4-3 to TRBJ2-7; TRBD2 matches 9 bases. CDR1 is LGHNA, CDR2 YSLEER, per germline. The V segment lost 0 bases and the J segment 3 bases; nucleotides outside the gene matches: 3. The length of the CDR3 is 15 residues. The CDR3 loop reads CASSQEEAGGYEQYF. CDR3 coding DNA: TGCGCCAGCAGCCAAGAGGAAGCGGGGGGCTACGAGCAGTACTTC.

The genes are TRBV4-2 and TRBJ2-1; 9 nucleotides agree with TRBD2. The CDR3 has 18 residues. In germline, CDR1 is LGHNA, CDR2 YNFKEQ. J was trimmed by 0 bases and V by 0 bases; bases with no gene match: 6. The CDR3 loop is CASSQDWLAGISYNEQFF. CDR3 coding DNA: TGTGCCAGCAGCCAAGATTGGCTAGCGGGGATCTCCTACAATGAGCAGTTCTTC.

The chain is built from TRBV27 and TRBJ1-1, with 7 bases matching TRBD1. V lost 0 bases to trimming and J lost 1 base; unmatched junction nucleotides: 5. CDR3 length equals 16 residues. Germline V gene sequence: CDR1 MNHEY, CDR2 SMNVEV (reference sequence). The CDR3 bases are TGTGCCAGCAGTTTATCGCCGACAGGGTGGAACACTGAAGCTTTCTTT. It codes for CASSLSPTGWNTEAFF.

This clone was counted a single time. The rearrangement joins TRBV5-5 to TRBJ2-3; TRBD1 matches 8 bases. In germline, CDR1 is SGHKS, CDR2 YYEKEE (reference sequence). The CDR3 is 15 residues long. V was clipped by 2 bases and J by 6 bases; unmatched bases: 8. In DNA, the CDR3 is TGTGCCAGCAGCTTTTTTACAGGGGGTACGGATACGCAGTATTTT. It yields the protein CASSFFTGGTDTQYF.

The V gene is TRBV14, the J gene TRBJ2-7; a possible D gene is TRBD2 (6 bases). The CDR3 spans 14 residues. Trimming took off 2 bases at V and 0 bases at J, with 8 bases between the two ends. CDR1 SGHDN and CDR2 FVKESK come from the germline V gene. The CDR3 reads CASSQYGSSYEQYF. As DNA, the CDR3 is TGTGCCAGCAGCCAATACGGGAGCTCCTACGAGCAGTACTTC.

This chain connects TRBV2 to TRBJ2-3; 11 nucleotides agree with TRBD2. V lost 6 bases, J lost 0 bases, and 8 bases stayed unmatched. Germline V lookup: CDR1 SNHLY, CDR2 FYNNEI. The length of the CDR3 is 17 residues. CDR3 sequence reads: CASRTGSGGASTDTQYF. The CDR3 bases are TGTGCCAGCAGGACGGGTAGCGGGGGGGCTAGCACAGATACGCAGTATTTT.

The chain employs TRBV19 and TRBJ1-2, with D perhaps matching TRBD1 (6 bases). The CDR3 is 14 residues long. Looked up from germline, CDR1 is LNHDA and CDR2 is SQIVND (reference sequence). V gave up 8 bases and J gave up 3 bases, with 16 bases separating them. CDR3 in amino acids: CASWTGGPDYGYTF. The CDR3 bases are TGTGCCAGTTGGACGGGGGGGCCGGACTATGGCTACACCTTC.

The chain is built from TRBV23-1 and TRBJ2-3; perhaps TRBD2 as D (5 bases). TRBV23-1 is an open reading frame whose function is uncertain. Trimming cost V 8 bases and J 0 bases, with 21 bases left between them. The CDR3 runs to 17 residues. The chain's CDR3 is CASASLTPLASTDTQYF. The CDR3 bases are TGCGCCAGCGCCTCTCTCACGCCCCTAGCTAGCACAGATACGCAGTATTTT.

This rearrangement joins TRBV5-6 to TRBJ2-1, with D perhaps TRBD2 (6 bases). The V end lost 3 bases, the J end lost 0 bases, and 13 bases lay between the germline ends. This CDR3 region has 16 residues. Germline V gene data show CDR1 as SGHDT and CDR2 as YYEEEE. This CDR3 is CASSWGRLGSYNEQFF. CDR3 coding DNA: TGTGCCAGCAGCTGGGGTAGACTAGGCTCCTACAATGAGCAGTTCTTC.

This chain uses TRBV14 with TRBJ2-3; 10 nucleotides match TRBD2. V was clipped by 1 base and J by 3 bases; unmatched bases: 7. The CDR3 runs to 17 residues. The germline V gene encodes CDR1 SGHDN and CDR2 FVKESK. DNA of the CDR3: TGTGCCAGCAGCCAAGGCCCCGGGACTAGCGCTACAGATACGCAGTATTTT. Residues: CASSQGPGTSATDTQYF.

The chain employs TRBV5-4 and TRBJ2-1, with 7 bases lining up with TRBD1. Trimming took 2 bases from V and 1 from J; bases not matched to a gene: 3. From germline, CDR1 is SGHNT and CDR2 YYREEE (reference sequence). CDR3 length: 15 residues. The CDR3 here is CASSLYRGSYNEQFF. The CDR3 nucleotides read TGTGCCAGCAGCTTATACAGGGGATCCTACAATGAGCAGTTCTTC.

The DNA of the CDR3 is TGTGCCAGCAGTGTGGACAGGGTTACCTATGGCTACACCTTC. It is translated as CASSVDRVTYGYTF. The chain couples TRBV27 to TRBJ1-2; 8 bases match TRBD1. With V trimmed by 5 bases and J by 4 bases, 6 bases remained unmatched. The CDR3 sequence is 14 residues long. Germline V CDR1 and CDR2: MNHEY, SMNVEV (reference sequence).

In its sample, this clone was seen once. The V gene is TRBV5-6, the J gene TRBJ2-7; 8 positions agree with TRBD1. The CDR3 runs 16 residues. Trimming removed 0 bases from V and 4 bases from J; junction bases left unmatched: 9. In germline, CDR1 is SGHDT, CDR2 YYEEEE. CDR3 DNA sequence: TGTGCCAGCAGCTTGGCCACCGGGACAGGAACTTACGAGCAGTACTTC. Translation gives CASSLATGTGTYEQYF.

This chain connects TRBV4-1 to TRBJ2-7, with 11 positions matching TRBD2. CDR1 is MGHRA, CDR2 YSYEKL, per germline. After removal of 2 bases from V and 1 base from J, the junction contained 7 bases not matched to a gene. This CDR3 contains 17 residues. CDR3 amino acids: CASSQFSGTSGSYEQYV. The CDR3 nucleotides read TGCGCCAGCAGCCAATTTTCCGGGACTAGCGGATCCTACGAGCAGTACGTC.

The chain's CDR3 is CASSLGVVLAGGGETQYF. The CDR3 bases are TGTGCCAGCAGCTTAGGAGTTGTGCTAGCGGGAGGAGGAGAGACCCAGTACTTC. The chain links TRBV7-2 to TRBJ2-5, with 11 bases matching TRBD2. CDR3 length: 18 amino acids. Germline CDR1 is SGHTA and CDR2 is FQGNSA. Trimming removed 1 base from V and 4 bases from J; junction bases left unmatched: 11.

The chain employs TRBV4-3 and TRBJ1-5; 7 nucleotides align to TRBD1. This CDR3 comprises 15 residues. CDR1 LGHNA and CDR2 YSLEER come from the germline V gene. Trimming removed 1 base from V and 3 bases from J; junction bases left unmatched: 3. CDR3 DNA: TGCGCCAGCAGCCAAGGGACAGGACTCAATCAGCCCCAGCATTTT. It yields the protein CASSQGTGLNQPQHF.

The gene calls are TRBV6-2 or TRBV6-3 and TRBJ2-5; 13 bases are shared with TRBD2. V shed 2 bases, J shed 2 bases, and the junction held 8 bases outside the gene matches. Germline assignment: CDR1 MNHEY and CDR2 SVGEGT. CDR3 length: 18 amino acids. CDR3 residues: CASSYETSGRETQETQYF. In DNA, the CDR3 is TGTGCCAGCAGTTACGAAACTAGCGGGAGGGAAACTCAAGAGACCCAGTACTTC.

This clone was seen more than once but under ten times. V is TRBV21-1 and J is TRBJ1-5; TRBD1 is the table's D call, not checked against the DNA. TRBV21-1 is labeled a pseudogene. The CDR3 covers 14 residues. CDR3 residues: CASSRTPRNQPQHF. CDR3 nucleotide sequence: TGTGCCAGCAGCCGGACACCCCGCAATCAGCCCCAGCATTTT.